The 16 T cell receptor beta chains in this list originate from one sample, sequenced in a study of OX40 agonist ivuxolimab in advanced cancers. Sequencing was performed with immunoSEQ multiplex PCR; in TCRdb, only in-frame clones are kept and a portion is missing. The sample yields some 80,000 clones, approximately 80% seen once. The sequencing here drew on CD4+ or CD8+ T cells sorted from blood, taken in a trial of the OX40 agonist ivuxolimab. The origin of the receptors is an adult with an advanced solid tumor such as melanoma, head and neck, liver or kidney cancer.

The genes are TRBV2 and TRBJ1-5; possible D gene TRBD1, 6 bases. Germline V CDR1 and CDR2: SNHLY, FYNNEI. The ends were cut back, 2 bases at V and 6 bases at J, with 11 bases in the middle. CDR3 length equals 14 residues. DNA of the CDR3: TGTGCCAGCAGTGAAACCGGGGGCAGTCAGCCCCAGCATTTT. Translation: CASSETGGSQPQHF.

The chain couples TRBV5-8 to TRBJ1-3; D gene unclear. V shed 2 bases and J shed 3 bases, with 6 bases lying between them. There are 13 residues in the CDR3. Germline CDR1 SGHTS, CDR2 YDEGEE. In nucleotides, the CDR3 is TGTGCCAGCAGCTTCCGGGGTGGAAACACCATATATTTT. It encodes CASSFRGGNTIYF.

The chain recombines TRBV5-6 with TRBJ2-2; D gene ambiguous. Trimming removed 1 base from V and 3 bases from J, with 13 bases in between. The germline V gene has CDR1 SGHDT and CDR2 YYEEEE. The length of the CDR3 is 16 residues. The DNA of the CDR3 is TGTGCCAGCAGCTTGTCGGACGGCCGGGACACCGGGGAGCTGTTTTTT. This gives the protein CASSLSDGRDTGELFF.

This chain connects TRBV6-1 to TRBJ2-7; 9 positions agree with TRBD2. Per germline, CDR1 MNHNS and CDR2 SASEGT. J lost 4 bases, V lost 6 bases, and 4 bases had no gene match. The CDR3 is 13 residues long. The DNA of the CDR3 is TGTGCCAGCAGACCTAGCGGGGTGTACGAGCAGTACGTC. Amino acid sequence: CASRPSGVYEQYV.

The rearrangement joins TRBV6-6 to TRBJ1-5, with no clear D. Per germline, CDR1 MNHNY and CDR2 SVGAGI (reference sequence). CDR3 length: 13 residues. V lost 6 bases, J lost 6 bases, and 12 bases lay in between. The CDR3 is CASSAGPGQPQHF. The CDR3 nucleotides are TGTGCCAGCAGCGCGGGCCCGGGTCAGCCCCAGCATTTT.

V is TRBV2 and J is TRBJ1-5; D ambiguous. The CDR3 is 14 amino acids. Trimming removed 10 bases at V and 5 bases at J, with 18 bases between. CDR1 is SNHLY and CDR2 is FYNNEI in the germline V gene. Written as DNA, the CDR3 is TGTGCCACCGGAGAGCTGGACGGGGATCAGCCCCAGCATTTT. Translation gives CATGELDGDQPQHF. Together with reference TRBV2 and TRBJ1-5, the CDR3 gives the full variable domain: EPEVTQTPSHQVTQMGQEVILRCVPISNHLYFYWYRQILGQKVEFLVSFYNNEISEKSEIFDDQFSVERPDGSNFTLKIRSTKLEDSAMYFCATGELDGDQPQHFGDGTRLSIL.

The chain combines TRBV5-5 with TRBJ1-2; the match to TRBD1 covers 11 bases. The CDR3 consists of 15 residues. V lost 0 bases, J lost 4 bases, and 2 bases stayed unmatched. Germline values: CDR1 SGHKS, CDR2 YYEKEE (reference sequence). The CDR3 DNA sequence: TGTGCCAGCAGCTTGGGGACAGGGGGCGGCTATGGCTACACCTTC. It translates to CASSLGTGGGYGYTF.

The chain has TRBV19 and TRBJ1-2; D perhaps matches TRBD1 (6 bases). CDR1 is LNHDA and CDR2 is SQIVND in the germline V gene (reference sequence). This CDR3 contains 13 residues. V was trimmed by 6 bases and J by 4 bases, leaving 12 bases between them. The CDR3 DNA is TGTGCCAGTAGCCTTGGGACATTCTATGGCTACACCTTC. Its protein is CASSLGTFYGYTF.

V usage is TRBV11-2 and J usage is TRBJ2-3; TRBD2 matches at 9 bases. The CDR3 spans 19 residues. V lost 2 bases, J lost 2 bases, and 14 bases stayed unmatched. CDR1 is SGHAT, CDR2 FQNNGV, per germline. CDR3 region: CASSLLASGKGGNTDTQYF. In DNA, the CDR3 is TGTGCCAGCAGCTTATTAGCTAGCGGGAAGGGTGGGAACACAGATACGCAGTATTTT.

V and J are TRBV6-1 and TRBJ2-1; the D call may be TRBD1 or TRBD2 (5 bases each). Germline V lookup: CDR1 MNHNS, CDR2 SASEGT. The CDR3 consists of 13 residues. The V and J ends lost 6 bases and 5 bases respectively, with 11 bases between them. CDR3 sequence reads: CASSRDPNNEQFF. The CDR3 coding sequence is TGTGCCAGCAGCCGGGACCCCAACAATGAGCAGTTCTTC.

The chain couples TRBV18 to TRBJ2-7; 13 bases match TRBD2. V was pared by 3 bases and J by 3 bases, with 11 bases of the junction left unmatched. From germline, CDR1 is KGHSH and CDR2 LQKENI. This CDR3 spans 18 amino acids. The CDR3 DNA reads as TGTGCCAGCTCACCCCAGGGGCCCCGGACTAGCGGGAGCTACGAGCAGTACTTC. As protein: CASSPQGPRTSGSYEQYF.

V and J are TRBV5-6 and TRBJ2-3; D is possibly TRBD1 (5 bases). There are 15 residues in the CDR3. V was clipped by 4 bases and J by 0 bases, with 12 bases between them. The germline V gene has CDR1 SGHDT and CDR2 YYEEEE. The CDR3 DNA sequence: TGTGCCAGCAGCCTGACAGTTTCTAGCACAGATACGCAGTATTTT. Amino acids: CASSLTVSSTDTQYF.

The chain recombines TRBV5-1 with TRBJ2-1, with 7 bases identical to TRBD1. CDR3 length: 14 amino acids. The V and J ends lost 0 bases and 7 bases, in that order; junction bases with no gene match: 4. CDR1 SGHRS and CDR2 YFSETQ come from the germline V gene. The CDR3 sequence is CASSLGGTENEQFF. Written as DNA, the CDR3 is TGCGCCAGCAGCTTGGGGGGGACAGAAAATGAGCAGTTCTTC. The full variable domain, with the rest looked up from reference TRBV5-1 and TRBJ2-1, is KAGVTQTPRYLIKTRGQQVTLSCSPISGHRSVSWYQQTPGQGLQFLFEYFSETQRNKGNFPGRFSGRQFSNSRSEMNVSTLELGDSALYLCASSLGGTENEQFFGPGTRLTVL.

The J gene is TRBJ2-3, the V gene TRBV5-1; TRBD2 agrees at 9 bases. Germline CDR1 is SGHRS and CDR2 is YFSETQ. The junction had 5 bases not matched to a gene; V was cut back by 2 bases and J by 1 base. The CDR3 totals 16 residues. The CDR3 DNA follows: TGCGCCAGCAGCTTTCCAAGCGGGGGGCGCACAGATACGCAGTATTTT. It specifies CASSFPSGGRTDTQYF.

This clone was detected only once. The chain has TRBV6-6 and TRBJ1-6, with D hard to call. CDR3 length equals 13 residues. Between the trimmed V and J ends, which lost 8 bases and 2 bases, there was a span of 7 bases. The germline V gene has CDR1 MNHNY and CDR2 SVGAGI (reference sequence). Here the CDR3 reads CASGVAYNSPLHF. The CDR3 nucleotides read TGTGCCAGCGGGGTCGCCTATAATTCACCCCTCCACTTT.

This sequence joins TRBV10-3 and TRBJ1-1; D remains unclear. The CDR3 extends over 13 amino acids. Trimming cost V 2 bases and J 2 bases, with 6 bases left between them. Germline-derived CDR1 and CDR2 are ENHRY and SYGVKD. For the CDR3, the DNA is TGTGCCATCAGTGAGCAGGCAAACACTGAAGCTTTCTTT. It yields the protein CAISEQANTEAFF.